One sample yielded the 27 T cell receptor beta chains listed below, sequenced in a study of T cells in Graves' hyperthyroidism and ophthalmopathy. There were TCR beta CDR3 regions amplified from RNA transcripts. First-round RT-PCR of the TCR CDR3 relied on the HTBI primer set. TCRdb reprocessed the multiplex PCR reads with MiXCR, giving one entry per CDR3 protein. The table has approximately 600,000 distinct CDR3 sequences, around 15% seen once. The specimen was blood. The receptors shown here come from a woman aged 25-40 years with Graves' hyperthyroidism.

This clonotype came up a few times. This chain joins TRBV2 and TRBJ2-3; D ambiguous. Germline lookup yields CDR1 SNHLY and CDR2 FYNNEI. The V end was cut by 7 bases, the J end by 6 bases, with 11 bases between. The CDR3 sequence is 12 residues long. The CDR3 coding sequence is TGTGCCAGCATGTTTACAGAGGATACGCAGTATTTT. Protein sequence: CASMFTEDTQYF.

Many counts were recorded for this clonotype. The chain links TRBV7-2 to TRBJ2-5; either TRBD1 or TRBD2 may supply D (5 bases each). CDR3 length equals 15 residues. V was cut by 0 bases and J by 3 bases, with 11 bases left in between. Germline V gives CDR1 SGHTA, CDR2 FQGNSA. DNA of the CDR3: TGTGCCAGCAGCTTAGCGGTGAGGGGAAAAGAGACCCAGTACTTC. It encodes CASSLAVRGKETQYF. The full variable domain, rest sourced from reference TRBV7-2 and TRBJ2-5, is GAGVSQSPSNKVTEKGKDVELRCDPISGHTALYWYRQSLGQGLEFLIYFQGNSAPDKSGLPSDRFSAERTGGSVSTLTIQRTQQEDSAVYLCASSLAVRGKETQYFGPGTRLLVL.

There are a few counts of this clonotype. CDR3 in amino acids: CASSLGYRTGGDEQYF. Written as DNA, the CDR3 is TGTGCCAGCAGTTTAGGCTATAGGACAGGGGGGGACGAGCAGTACTTC. The rearrangement links TRBV27 to TRBJ2-7, with TRBD1 identical over 10 bases. The length of the CDR3 is 16 residues. Germline V gives CDR1 MNHEY, CDR2 SMNVEV (reference sequence). The V gene end was trimmed by 2 bases and the J gene end by 5 bases; junction bases not matched to a gene: 9.

This clonotype was seen repeatedly, ten times or more. This chain connects TRBV30 to TRBJ1-2; D ambiguous. This CDR3 is built from 12 residues. From germline, CDR1 is GTSNPN and CDR2 SVGIG (reference sequence). Trimming shortened V by 4 bases and J by 8 bases, and 14 bases separated the two germline ends. The DNA of the CDR3 is TGTGCCTGGACAATTAGGAACGGGGGCTACACCTTC. It specifies CAWTIRNGGYTF.

Worth noting for this clonotype: A much larger clone is a single base away; this may be a read error. The rearrangement uses TRBV5-1 and TRBJ2-1; 8 bases map to TRBD2. The DNA matches TRBJ2-7 better at its end, which makes the J call doubtful. Per germline, CDR1 SGHRS and CDR2 YFSETQ. The CDR3 has 14 amino acids. For the CDR3, the DNA is TGCGCCACGTCCGTAAGCGGGAGTGGAAATGAGCAGTACTTC. Translated: CATSVSGSGNEQYF.

This clonotype was observed a few times. This rearrangement joins TRBV19 to TRBJ2-1, with D perhaps matching TRBD2 (6 bases). V gave up 1 base and J gave up 3 bases, with 16 bases separating them. Germline CDR1 reads LNHDA; CDR2 reads SQIVND (reference sequence). CDR3 length: 17 amino acids. The CDR3 DNA is TGTGCCAGTAGTATAGGAGGGAGGACGGTCCACTACAATGAGCAGTTCTTC. This sequence encodes CASSIGGRTVHYNEQFF.

This clonotype was seen repeatedly, ten times or more. V gene TRBV6-2 or TRBV6-3 combines with J gene TRBJ1-5, with 9 bases that match TRBD1. The CDR3 contains 16 residues. J lost 2 bases, V lost 6 bases, and 8 bases had no gene match. CDR1 and CDR2 from the germline V gene are MNHEY and SVGEGT. In nucleotides, the CDR3 is TGTGCCAGCAGACTATCGGACAGGGGCGGCAATCAGCCCCAGCATTTT. This gives the protein CASRLSDRGGNQPQHF.

This chain links TRBV5-8 with TRBJ2-7; 7 nucleotides match TRBD2. This CDR3 spans 13 amino acids. V gave up 0 bases and J gave up 6 bases; unmatched junction bases: 3. Germline V CDR1 and CDR2: SGHTS, YDEGEE. This CDR3 reads CASSLGGSFEQYF. CDR3 DNA sequence: TGTGCCAGCAGCTTGGGCGGGAGCTTCGAGCAGTACTTC.

Ten or more counts support this clonotype. CDR3 in amino acids: CAITTENLDEQFF. CDR3 nucleotide sequence: TGTGCCATAACCACTGAAAACCTGGATGAGCAGTTCTTC. This rearrangement joins TRBV10-3 to TRBJ2-1; D not certain. This CDR3 has 13 residues. In germline, CDR1 is ENHRY, CDR2 SYGVKD. V was shortened by 9 bases and J by 8 bases, with 17 bases between the two germline ends.

This clonotype was recorded at least ten times. The CDR3 DNA reads TGTGCCAGCAGCGCCCAGGGGGCTTCCTACGAGCAGTACTTC. It codes for CASSAQGASYEQYF. The genes are TRBV7-2 and TRBJ2-7; 8 bases are a match to TRBD1. Germline lookup yields CDR1 SGHTA and CDR2 FQGNSA. With V trimmed by 5 bases and J by 1 base, 4 bases remained unmatched. The CDR3 covers 14 residues.

The table lists this clonotype with many counts. J is TRBJ1-2 and V is TRBV2, with D possibly TRBD1 on 6 matching bases. The CDR3 runs 12 residues. CDR1 and CDR2 from the germline V gene are SNHLY and FYNNEI. V lost 1 base, J lost 10 bases, and 10 bases lay in between. The CDR3 spells CASSEEGGVYTF. CDR3 coding DNA: TGTGCCAGCAGTGAAGAAGGGGGTGTCTACACCTTC.

As to this clonotype: At one of its ends the junction is not consistent with the germline gene, which may arise from a read error. The chain couples TRBV18 to TRBJ2-7; 7 bases fit TRBD1. CDR1 and CDR2 (germline): KGHSH, LQKENI. This CDR3 has 14 amino acids. CDR3 sequence: CAGSPGTAVEEQYF. Here the CDR3 DNA reads TGTGCCGGCTCCCCCGGGACAGCTGTTGAGGAGCAGTACTTC. The full variable domain, rest sourced from reference TRBV18 and TRBJ2-7, is NAGVMQNPRHLVRRRGQEARLRCSPMKGHSHVYWYRQLPEEGLKFMVYLQKENIIDESGMPKERFSAEFPKEGPSILRIQQVVRGDSAAYFCAGSPGTAVEEQYFGPGTRLTVT.

The rearrangement joins TRBV11-2 to TRBJ2-7, with 10 nucleotides matching TRBD1. CDR3 length equals 16 residues. Germline V gene data show CDR1 as SGHAT and CDR2 as FQNNGV. V lost 3 bases to trimming and J lost 2 bases; unmatched junction nucleotides: 7. CDR3 in amino acids: CASSFLGGQGAYEQYF. CDR3 DNA: TGTGCCAGCAGCTTTTTAGGTGGACAGGGGGCCTACGAGCAGTACTTC.

The chain combines TRBV11-1 with TRBJ1-2; no reliable D call. V was clipped by 5 bases and J by 6 bases, with 13 bases between them. The CDR3 has 13 residues. CDR1 is SGHAT, CDR2 FQDESV, per germline (reference sequence). This CDR3 is CASSAPRGDGYTF. Written as DNA, the CDR3 is TGTGCCAGCAGCGCCCCCCGCGGGGATGGCTACACCTTC.

This clonotype was observed many times. The chain couples TRBV2 to TRBJ2-7; 7 nucleotides match TRBD2. CDR3 size: 16 residues. Losses at the gene ends were 0 bases for V and 3 bases for J; bases not matched to a gene: 8. CDR1 and CDR2 (germline): SNHLY, FYNNEI. As DNA, the CDR3 is TGTGCCAGCAGTGAAGCGCGTTACAAGCGGGGCTACGAGCAGTACTTC. It translates to CASSEARYKRGYEQYF.

This chain connects TRBV19 to TRBJ2-7; D remains ambiguous. The CDR3 loop spans 12 amino acids. Per germline, CDR1 LNHDA and CDR2 SQIVND (reference sequence). V was clipped by 1 base and J by 6 bases, with 7 bases between them. The CDR3 nucleotides are TGTGCCAGTAGTATAGGTCTTTCCGAGCAGTACTTC. Residues: CASSIGLSEQYF.

This clonotype has just a few counts. The V and J genes are TRBV5-4 and TRBJ2-1; the D is unclear. This CDR3 spans 13 amino acids. From germline, CDR1 is SGHNT and CDR2 YYREEE (reference sequence). Trimming pared 5 bases from V and 6 bases from J, leaving 12 bases between. The CDR3 DNA reads as TGTGCCAGCAGTTTAGCAGTGCGCAATGAGCAGTTCTTC. Protein product: CASSLAVRNEQFF.

The genes are TRBV28 and TRBJ2-7, with 14 positions matching TRBD2. This CDR3 spans 15 amino acids. Trimming took 7 bases from V and 3 from J; bases not matched to a gene: 5. CDR1 is MDHEN, CDR2 SYDVKM, per germline. In DNA, the CDR3 is TGTGCCAGCACCCGACTAGCGGGAGGGTTCTACGAGCAGTACTTC. Encoded protein: CASTRLAGGFYEQYF.

This clonotype has just a few counts. CDR3 in DNA: TGTGCCAGTACCCCAACGTCGACTAGTTGGACCAATGAGCAGTTCTTC. Its protein is CASTPTSTSWTNEQFF. V gene TRBV19 combines with J gene TRBJ2-1, with D perhaps matching TRBD2 (6 bases). Germline values: CDR1 LNHDA, CDR2 SQIVND (reference sequence). Trimming took 7 bases from V and 6 from J, leaving 22 bases between them. The CDR3 totals 16 residues.

This clonotype turned up a few times. The chain carries TRBV24-1 and TRBJ2-3, with 12 bases that match TRBD2. The CDR3 totals 17 residues. Germline V CDR1 and CDR2: KGHDR, SFDVKD. V dropped 4 bases and J dropped 0; count of bases not matched to a gene: 4. This chain's CDR3 is CATSEWTSGMSTDTQYF. Written as DNA, the CDR3 is TGTGCCACCAGTGAGTGGACTAGCGGGATGAGCACAGATACGCAGTATTTT.

The J gene is TRBJ2-7, the V gene TRBV14, with 10 bases aligning to TRBD1. CDR1 is SGHDN and CDR2 is FVKESK in the germline V gene. The CDR3 contains 16 residues. The junction had 7 bases not matched to a gene; V was cut back by 2 bases and J by 3 bases. CDR3 nucleotides: TGTGCCAGCAGCCAACCCTACCGGGACAGGGGCTACGAGCAGTACTTC. Its translation: CASSQPYRDRGYEQYF.

This clonotype was seen many times. The gene calls are TRBV20-1 and TRBJ2-7, with TRBD2 matching 10 bases. With 3 bases clipped from V and 4 bases from J, the junction kept 6 bases outside the gene matches. The CDR3 totals 14 residues. Looked up from germline, CDR1 is DFQATT and CDR2 is SNEGSKA (reference sequence). Written as DNA, the CDR3 is TGCAGTGCTAGGGCGTCTAGCGGGAGTTACGAGCAGTACTTC. It translates to CSARASSGSYEQYF.

In its sample, this clonotype was seen many times. This chain connects TRBV6-1 to TRBJ2-5; TRBD2 agrees at 7 bases. With 7 bases clipped from V and 1 base from J, the junction kept 3 bases outside the gene matches. CDR3 length equals 13 residues. Germline CDR1 is MNHNS and CDR2 is SASEGT. Here the CDR3 DNA reads TGTGCCAGCAAACGCGGGAGCCAAGAGACCCAGTACTTC. Translating it yields CASKRGSQETQYF.

V and J are TRBV30 and TRBJ1-5; D remains ambiguous. The CDR3 runs 14 residues. CDR1 and CDR2 (germline): GTSNPN, SVGIG (reference sequence). Trimming removed 4 bases from V and 4 bases from J, with 14 bases in between. Here the CDR3 DNA reads TGTGCCTGGAATCCGGGTTTTGGGAATCAGCCCCAGCATTTT. Translating gives CAWNPGFGNQPQHF.

Many counts were recorded for this clonotype. The chain combines TRBV11-2 with TRBJ2-3, with TRBD1 matching 11 bases. The CDR3 spans 15 residues. CDR1 and CDR2 (germline): SGHAT, FQNNGV. Germline trimming cut 4 bases from V and 3 bases from J; bases unmatched to any gene: 3. CDR3 in DNA: TGTGCCAGCAGCTCCGGACAGGGGGCAACAGATACGCAGTATTTT. This sequence encodes CASSSGQGATDTQYF.

This clonotype was observed many times. The rearrangement links TRBV6-5 to TRBJ1-1; tentative D call: TRBD1 (6 bases). The CDR3 covers 16 residues. Trimming cost V 0 bases and J 2 bases, with 13 bases left between them. Germline values: CDR1 MNHEY, CDR2 SVGAGI. The CDR3 is CASSYSGGRLNTEAFF. CDR3 sequence (DNA): TGTGCCAGCAGTTACTCGGGGGGGCGGCTAAACACTGAAGCTTTCTTT.

This clonotype was detected many times. The chain uses TRBV24-1 and TRBJ1-1; 7 nucleotides line up with TRBD1. Germline V gives CDR1 KGHDR, CDR2 SFDVKD. The CDR3 extends over 13 amino acids. J lost 5 bases, V lost 7 bases, and 6 bases had no gene match. DNA for the CDR3: TGTGCCACCAGACGCCGACAGGGAACTGAAGCTTTCTTT. Translated: CATRRRQGTEAFF.